Listed below are T cell receptor beta chains from one sample, sequenced in a study of OX40 agonist ivuxolimab in advanced cancers. Generated by immunoSEQ multiplex PCR, the TCRdb table keeps only in-frame clones and is missing some. The sample shows tens of thousands of clones, around 89% of them seen only once. This specimen consisted of CD4+ or CD8+ T cells sorted from blood, obtained in a trial of the OX40 agonist ivuxolimab. The receptors were sampled from an adult with an advanced solid tumor such as melanoma, head and neck, liver or kidney cancer. Each CDR3 is given with its conserved first and last residue.

V gene | CDR3 protein
TRBV7-9 | CASTAVGTDTQYF
TRBV7-3 | CASSPAPSSYNEQFF
TRBV7-8 | CASSFGHMNEQYF
TRBV9 | CASSVGGSSYEQYF
TRBV2 | CASSLAGGPYGEQFF
TRBV7-9 | CASSLRQGALEGEAFF
TRBV5-6 | CASSHGTGGPYEQYF
TRBV2 | CASSEANNVRSSNQPQHF
TRBV11-2 | CASSLGGFTGELFF
TRBV18 | CASSPPGQRGTGELFF